This passage covers 5 T cell receptor beta chains from one sample sequenced in a study of blood T cells in healthy people across ages. Alongside a J-beta primer mix, a sample-barcoded 5' primer served in a second PCR lasting roughly 7 to 11 cycles. Each CDR3 protein gets one entry after TCRdb re-called the 5' RACE reads with MiXCR. The sample records some 730,000 distinct CDR3 sequences, 22% being singletons. Sample: blood. All receptors come from a man in his 70s in good health.

This clonotype was seen only a few times. This rearrangement joins TRBV6-6 to TRBJ1-2; no clear D. The germline CDR1 and CDR2 sequences are MNHNY and SVGAGI (reference sequence). Trimming shortened V by 7 bases and J by 7 bases, and 16 bases separated the two germline ends. CDR3 size: 13 residues. CDR3: CASKEGAVAGYTF. The CDR3, as DNA: TGTGCCAGCAAAGAGGGCGCCGTCGCTGGCTACACCTTC.

The rearrangement joins TRBV12-3 or TRBV12-4 to TRBJ1-2; 8 nucleotides agree with TRBD1. The CDR3 is made up of 15 amino acids. Trimming took 4 bases from V and 6 from J; bases not matched to a gene: 10. The CDR3 region is CASSSGQGPKHGYTF. The CDR3 DNA is TGTGCCAGCAGTTCTGGACAGGGTCCGAAGCATGGCTACACCTTC.

The chain carries TRBV5-1 and TRBJ2-7, with TRBD2 matching over 13 bases. V dropped 4 bases and J dropped 2; count of bases not matched to a gene: 12. The V gene's germline CDR1 is SGHRS and CDR2 YFSETQ. The CDR3 runs 18 residues. The chain's CDR3 is CASSEGLAGRLSPYEQYF. The CDR3 nucleotides are TGCGCCAGCAGCGAGGGACTAGCGGGGAGGCTATCGCCCTACGAGCAGTACTTC.

This clonotype was detected only a few times. At one boundary the junction diverges from the germline segment, which might be a read error. V usage is TRBV9 and J usage is TRBJ2-3; a possible D gene is TRBD1 (5 bases). CDR1 is SGDLS and CDR2 is YYNGEE in the germline V gene. CDR3 length equals 14 residues. CDR3 region: CASSVVTATGTQYF. The CDR3 nucleotides read TGTGCCAGCAGCGTAGTAACTGCTACAGGTACGCAGTATTTT.

This clonotype has a handful of counts. The chain uses TRBV3-1 and TRBJ2-4; 7 nucleotides line up with TRBD2. Germline V lookup: CDR1 LGHDT, CDR2 YNNKEL (reference sequence). The ends lost 4 bases at V and 4 bases at J; junction bases unmatched: 7. The CDR3 is 15 residues long. CDR3 residues: CASSLGPGGKNIQYF. As DNA, the CDR3 is TGTGCCAGCAGCCTTGGGCCGGGGGGAAAAAACATTCAGTACTTC.